This TCR beta chain was sequenced for a study of untreated major depressive disorder. Of note for this clone: Its antigen is unknown.

Magnetic negative selection enriched CD4+ T cells from thawed PBMCs. J gave up 9 bases and V 7 bases, and 5 bases lay outside the gene matches. CDR3 length equals 11 residues. Germline CDR1 DFQATT, CDR2 SNEGSKA (reference sequence). TCRdb's copy holds only in-frame clones and misses some; the assay was immunoSEQ multiplex PCR. The sample has around 23,000 clones; about 90% are singletons. General study results and limits: Each subject's top five TRBV05-01 clones were all private. TRBV05-01 (Vbeta 5.1) usage was higher in CD4+ T cells of depressed patients than controls.

This clonotype was obtained from a woman under 40 with major depressive disorder. The specimen sequenced was CD4+ T cells from PBMCs. The chain has TRBV20-1 and TRBJ2-1, with 8 bases matching TRBD2. CDR3 nucleotides: TGCAGTGGTGCCCGGGGGGGTGAGCAGTTCTTC. This translates into CSGARGGEQFF.